Presented here are 30 T cell receptor beta chains from one specimen sequenced in a study of cytomegalovirus exposure and HLA in healthy donors. Amplification used 60 Vbeta primers and 13 Jbeta primers. Data came from immunoSEQ multiplex PCR; TCRdb stores just in-frame clones and leaves some out. The table shows 140,000 or so clones, with around 67% occurring only once. Sequenced input: PBMCs. All receptors derive from a man aged 18 to 29 in good health and CMV-seropositive.

This sequence joins TRBV6-5 and TRBJ2-1, with 13 nucleotides matching TRBD2. The CDR3 has 15 amino acids. V shed 5 bases, J shed 6 bases, and the junction held 4 bases outside the gene matches. Per germline, CDR1 MNHEY and CDR2 SVGAGI. The CDR3 coding sequence is TGTGCCAGCAGTAGGACTAGCGGGGGTCTCAATGAGCAGTTCTTC. Its protein is CASSRTSGGLNEQFF.

V gene TRBV21-1 combines with J gene TRBJ2-2; the table assigns TRBD1, which was not confirmed against the DNA. TRBV21-1 is deemed a pseudogene. CDR3 length: 15 residues. CDR3 nucleotide sequence: TGTGCCAGCAGCAAACAGGTGTTGAACACCGGGGAGCTGTTTTTT. It specifies CASSKQVLNTGELFF.

The chain uses TRBV4-2 and TRBJ1-6; D is uncertain. Germline-derived CDR1 and CDR2 are LGHNA and YNFKEQ. The CDR3 covers 18 residues. Deletions cut 0 bases from V and 0 bases from J, with 12 bases between. Written as DNA, the CDR3 is TGTGCCAGCAGCCAAGATCTTAGCTCCAACTCCTATAATTCACCCCTCCACTTT. Translation: CASSQDLSSNSYNSPLHF.

This clone showed up just once. The J gene is TRBJ1-2, the V gene TRBV29-1; 8 bases are shared with TRBD1. CDR1 and CDR2 (germline): SQVTM, ANQGSEA. CDR3 length: 14 amino acids. V was clipped by 3 bases and J by 8 bases; unmatched bases: 11. The chain's CDR3 is CSVDEPQGAKGYTF. CDR3 bases: TGCAGCGTTGACGAGCCGCAGGGGGCAAAAGGCTACACCTTC.

This chain joins TRBV5-4 and TRBJ2-1; 8 bases fit TRBD1. CDR1 is SGHNT, CDR2 YYREEE, per germline (reference sequence). The CDR3 is 14 residues long. With V trimmed by 5 bases and J by 3 bases, 4 bases remained unmatched. CDR3 nucleotides: TGTGCCAGCAGGGGACAGGAGGGCTACAATGAGCAGTTCTTC. It is translated as CASRGQEGYNEQFF.

In this sample, this clone turned up once. The chain couples TRBV9 to TRBJ1-4, with TRBD1 matching over 8 bases. In germline, CDR1 is SGDLS, CDR2 YYNGEE. The CDR3 extends over 18 amino acids. With V trimmed by 1 base and J by 0 bases, 8 bases remained unmatched. The CDR3 protein is CASSVRPGGTSTNEKLFF. The CDR3 DNA is TGTGCCAGCAGCGTAAGGCCAGGGGGCACCTCAACTAATGAAAAACTGTTTTTT.

In DNA form, the CDR3 reads TGTGCCAGCAGCATTAGCGGGGGGGCTAACACAGATACGCAGTATTTT. Translated, it gives CASSISGGANTDTQYF. This sequence joins TRBV9 and TRBJ2-3, with 11 bases that match TRBD2. With 4 bases clipped from V and 2 bases from J, the junction kept 6 bases outside the gene matches. The length of the CDR3 is 16 residues. Germline V lookup: CDR1 SGDLS, CDR2 YYNGEE. The full variable domain, its missing parts supplied by reference TRBV9 and TRBJ2-3, is DSGVTQTPKHLITATGQRVTLRCSPRSGDLSVYWYQQSLDQGLQFLIQYYNGEERAKGNILERFSAQQFPDLHSELNLSSLELGDSALYFCASSISGGANTDTQYFGPGTRLTVL.

This chain uses TRBV11-3 with TRBJ2-7; a possible D gene is TRBD2 (7 bases). Germline V gene sequence: CDR1 SGHNT, CDR2 YENEEA. There are 11 residues in the CDR3. V was shortened by 5 bases and J by 8 bases, with 10 bases between the two germline ends. DNA for the CDR3: TGTGCCAGCAGCAGGGGGGGTAAGCAGTACTTC. As protein: CASSRGGKQYF.

The chain recombines TRBV23-1 with TRBJ2-7, with 10 bases lining up with TRBD2. TRBV23-1 is assigned to the ORF class and has an uncertain function. This CDR3 region has 18 residues. The V and J ends lost 9 bases and 3 bases, in that order; junction bases with no gene match: 20. CDR3 region: CARNLPGTSVFSSYEQYF. CDR3 DNA sequence: TGCGCCAGGAATCTACCCGGGACTAGCGTTTTTTCTAGCTACGAGCAGTACTTC.

V gene TRBV6-1 combines with J gene TRBJ1-1, with TRBD1 matching 10 bases. The CDR3 length is 13 residues. Trimming at V came to 7 bases and at J to 5 bases, leaving 4 bases not matched to a gene. Germline-derived CDR1 and CDR2 are MNHNS and SASEGT. The CDR3 nucleotides read TGTGCCAGCACATGGGGACAGGGGACTGAAGCTTTCTTT. This gives the protein CASTWGQGTEAFF.

The rearrangement uses TRBV27 and TRBJ2-1, with TRBD1 matching 7 bases. The CDR3 has 15 amino acids. Germline CDR1 and CDR2: MNHEY and SMNVEV (reference sequence). V was clipped by 3 bases and J by 4 bases; unmatched bases: 6. The CDR3 loop is CASSFGDRAYNEQFF. CDR3 nucleotide sequence: TGTGCCAGCAGTTTCGGAGACAGGGCATACAATGAGCAGTTCTTC.

This chain uses TRBV7-6 with TRBJ2-3; 8 bases match TRBD1. Germline values: CDR1 SGHVS, CDR2 FNYEAQ. The CDR3 runs 15 residues. J lost 2 bases, V lost 3 bases, and 4 bases had no gene match. CDR3 sequence (DNA): TGTGCCAGCAGCTTGGGGACAGGCGACACAGATACGCAGTATTTT. This encodes CASSLGTGDTDTQYF.

The J gene is TRBJ2-1, the V gene TRBV5-4, with TRBD1 as a possible D gene (5 bases). Looked up from germline, CDR1 is SGHNT and CDR2 is YYREEE (reference sequence). Trimming pared 1 base from V and 12 bases from J, leaving 14 bases between. The CDR3 loop spans 13 amino acids. The chain's CDR3 is CASSLKTVQRQFF. The DNA for the CDR3 is TGTGCCAGCAGCTTGAAGACAGTCCAAAGGCAGTTCTTC.

Comments on this clone: The sample carries other DNA sequences with the same CDR3. The rearrangement uses TRBV10-3 and TRBJ2-6; D gene ambiguous. The CDR3 is 13 amino acids. In germline, CDR1 is ENHRY, CDR2 SYGVKD. V was clipped by 8 bases and J by 4 bases, with 9 bases between them. CDR3 DNA sequence: TGTGCCATCTCGGGTACCGGGGCCAACGTCCTGACTTTC. Protein: CAISGTGANVLTF.

Regarding this clone: No conserved phenylalanine or tryptophan ends this CDR3, so it is likely a read error. It is unclear where the CDR3 begins or ends on the DNA, so no DNA is shown, and the CDR3 is as TCRdb lists it. The chain links TRBV28 to TRBJ1-1. The germline V gene has CDR1 MDHEN and CDR2 SYDVKM. Both ends counted, the CDR3 spans 14 residues. This CDR3 reads CASSRAWQGGFPSS.

This clone appeared a few times. This chain joins TRBV15 and TRBJ1-2; D is ambiguous. The CDR3 has 15 residues. Germline V gene data show CDR1 as LNHNV and CDR2 as YYDKDF (reference sequence). V was cut by 1 base and J by 2 bases, with 11 bases left in between. CDR3 DNA sequence: TGTGCCACCAGCAGAGGACGGGGATCAAACTATGGCTACACCTTC. This codes for CATSRGRGSNYGYTF.

The chain links TRBV28 to TRBJ2-7, with 8 bases fitting TRBD2. With 5 bases clipped from V and 4 bases from J, the junction kept 13 bases outside the gene matches. The germline V gene has CDR1 MDHEN and CDR2 SYDVKM. This CDR3 comprises 16 residues. This CDR3 reads CASSPGGTPYFYEQYF. In DNA form, the CDR3 reads TGTGCCAGCAGTCCGGGGGGGACTCCTTACTTTTACGAGCAGTACTTC.

In this sample, this clone turned up once. The chain recombines TRBV20-1 with TRBJ2-1; no clear D gene. Trimming took 6 bases from V and 8 from J, leaving 11 bases between them. The germline V gene has CDR1 DFQATT and CDR2 SNEGSKA (reference sequence). The CDR3 spans 11 residues. This CDR3 reads CSAPTYHEQFF. The DNA of the CDR3 is TGCAGTGCCCCTACCTATCATGAGCAGTTCTTC.

CDR3 residues: CASSLGRGRTDTQYF. As DNA, the CDR3 is TGTGCCAGCAGCTTGGGCCGGGGTCGGACAGATACGCAGTATTTT. The chain recombines TRBV5-4 with TRBJ2-3; weak D call: TRBD2 (5 bases). The CDR3 runs to 15 residues. Per the germline V gene, CDR1 is SGHNT and CDR2 is YYREEE (reference sequence). Trimming pared 0 bases from V and 3 bases from J, leaving 11 bases between.

This clone was seen a single time. The rearrangement links TRBV2 to TRBJ2-5; TRBD2 agrees at 10 bases. CDR1 SNHLY and CDR2 FYNNEI come from the germline V gene. The CDR3 contains 15 residues. V lost 8 bases and J lost 2; bases outside the gene matches: 8. CDR3 sequence (DNA): TGTGCCAGCGGCCCCAGCGGGAGGGGGCAAGAGACCCAGTACTTC. Its protein product is CASGPSGRGQETQYF.

The rearrangement joins TRBV5-1 to TRBJ1-5; 9 bases match TRBD1. V dropped 5 bases and J dropped 4; count of bases not matched to a gene: 7. The germline gives CDR1 SGHRS, CDR2 YFSETQ. The CDR3 consists of 15 residues. In DNA, the CDR3 is TGCGCCAGCAGTCCCGGGACAGGGACAAATCAGCCCCAGCATTTT. Translated, it gives CASSPGTGTNQPQHF.

This clone was recorded only once. The DNA for the CDR3 is TGTGCCAGCAGCTTCGGGGGGAGTTCACCCCTCCACTTT. This gives the protein CASSFGGSSPLHF. The chain recombines TRBV7-2 with TRBJ1-6; D may be TRBD1 (5 bases). V was cut by 3 bases and J by 9 bases, with 9 bases left in between. CDR3 size: 13 residues. Germline assignment: CDR1 SGHTA and CDR2 FQGNSA.

Only one count was recorded for this clone. This chain uses TRBV19 with TRBJ1-3; 8 positions agree with TRBD1. V lost 6 bases and J lost 14; bases outside the gene matches: 9. Germline V gene lookup returns CDR1 LNHDA and CDR2 SQIVND (reference sequence). The CDR3 has 12 residues. The CDR3 nucleotides read TGTGCCAGTAGCCGTCGACAGGGGAAGTTATATTTT. Translation: CASSRRQGKLYF.

The V call is TRBV4-2, the J call TRBJ1-4; D remains unclear. Trimming left V 0 bases short and J 7 bases short, with 15 bases between. The CDR3 sequence is 16 residues long. Per germline, CDR1 LGHNA and CDR2 YNFKEQ. Written as DNA, the CDR3 is TGTGCCAGCAGCCAAGATCTCCACTCACGCGTTGAAAAACTGTTTTTT. Protein: CASSQDLHSRVEKLFF.

The chain links TRBV30 to TRBJ1-5, with unresolved D. Trimming left V 1 base short and J 6 bases short, with 13 bases between. Germline CDR1 and CDR2: GTSNPN and SVGIG (reference sequence). The CDR3 spans 14 residues. The CDR3 region is CAWSAGSKGQPQHF. CDR3 nucleotides: TGTGCCTGGAGTGCGGGGTCTAAAGGTCAGCCCCAGCATTTT.

The chain recombines TRBV30 with TRBJ1-5; 7 nucleotides match TRBD1. V lost 3 bases and J lost 3; bases outside the gene matches: 5. Per germline, CDR1 GTSNPN and CDR2 SVGIG (reference sequence). The CDR3 consists of 14 residues. The CDR3 is CAWRGDSYNQPQHF. The DNA of the CDR3 is TGTGCCTGGAGGGGGGACAGCTACAATCAGCCCCAGCATTTT.

The chain is built from TRBV7-6 and TRBJ2-1; D is ambiguous. Per germline, CDR1 SGHVS and CDR2 FNYEAQ. The germline V and J ends were trimmed by 2 bases and 4 bases, with 9 bases remaining between them. The CDR3 is 14 residues long. CDR3 sequence reads: CASSLRGWYNEQFF. The CDR3 nucleotides are TGTGCCAGCAGCTTAAGAGGTTGGTACAATGAGCAGTTCTTC.

The gene calls are TRBV6-6 and TRBJ2-7; 14 positions agree with TRBD2. The CDR3 is 15 residues long. Germline V gene lookup returns CDR1 MNHNY and CDR2 SVGAGI (reference sequence). The V segment lost 2 bases and the J segment 6 bases; nucleotides outside the gene matches: 3. The CDR3 DNA follows: TGTGCCAGCAGTTACCCAGGGACTAGCGGGGGCGAGCAGTACTTC. Translated: CASSYPGTSGGEQYF.

This clone was detected only a few times. The genes are TRBV4-2 and TRBJ1-2, with a weak D call TRBD1 (6 bases). The CDR3 is 15 amino acids. V lost 2 bases to trimming and J lost 5 bases, with 15 bases between them. Germline values: CDR1 LGHNA, CDR2 YNFKEQ. The CDR3 region is CASSQQPAGEYGYTF. DNA for the CDR3: TGTGCCAGCAGCCAACAGCCGGCAGGGGAGTATGGCTACACCTTC.

In its sample, this clone was seen a few times. V and J are TRBV28 and TRBJ2-7; 11 bases line up with TRBD1. V lost 6 bases, J lost 7 bases, and 11 bases stayed unmatched. The length of the CDR3 is 15 residues. CDR1 and CDR2 (germline): MDHEN, SYDVKM. CDR3 in DNA: TGTGCCAGCAGCCCAGGGAGGACAGGGGGCCGGGAGCAGTACTTC. Translated: CASSPGRTGGREQYF.